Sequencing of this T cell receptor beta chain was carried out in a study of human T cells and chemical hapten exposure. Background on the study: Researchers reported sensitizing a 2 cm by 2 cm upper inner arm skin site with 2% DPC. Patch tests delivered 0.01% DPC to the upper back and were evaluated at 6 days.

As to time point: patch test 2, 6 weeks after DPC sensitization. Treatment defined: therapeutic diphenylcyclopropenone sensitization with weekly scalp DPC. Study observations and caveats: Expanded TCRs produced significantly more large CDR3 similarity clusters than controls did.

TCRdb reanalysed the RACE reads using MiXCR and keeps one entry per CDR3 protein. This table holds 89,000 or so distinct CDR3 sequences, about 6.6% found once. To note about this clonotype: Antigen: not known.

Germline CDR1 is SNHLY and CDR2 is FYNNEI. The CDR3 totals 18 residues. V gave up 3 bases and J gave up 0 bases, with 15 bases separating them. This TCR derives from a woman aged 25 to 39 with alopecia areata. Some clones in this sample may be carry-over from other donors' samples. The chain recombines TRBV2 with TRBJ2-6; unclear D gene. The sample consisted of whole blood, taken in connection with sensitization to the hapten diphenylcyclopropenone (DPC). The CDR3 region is CASSEGVPRPSGANVLTF. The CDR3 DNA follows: TGTGCCAGCAGTGAGGGCGTCCCTCGACCCTCTGGGGCCAACGTCCTGACTTTC.